The TCR beta chain described here comes from a study of blood T cell repertoires in COVID-19. Study overall: The samples span acute and convalescent COVID-19 from the United States, Italy and Spain. Nucleic acid was either cDNA or gDNA, and it came from T cells, B-cell-depleted T cells, or PBMCs.

Original methodology: Nucleated cell counts were estimated from reference gene primer amplification. The repertoire was sequenced with immunoSEQ multiplex PCR; TCRdb's copy has only in-frame clones and lacks some. V and J calls and clone size are copied from that table; D and trimming were computed from the DNA. The sample lists approximately 70,000 clones, more than 85% occurring once. This clone was found many times. The specimen sequenced was peripheral blood. The receptor's source is a human donor with active COVID-19. The donor label of this sample is uncertain.

The CDR3 DNA follows: TGCGCCAGCAGCCCTATAACGGGAGCGGGGTACAATGAGCAGTTCTTC. Translated, it gives CASSPITGAGYNEQFF. The chain joins TRBV4-3 to TRBJ2-1; 7 bases match TRBD2. Germline V CDR1 and CDR2: LGHNA, YSLEER. Trimming took 4 bases from V and 4 from J; bases not matched to a gene: 10. There are 16 residues in the CDR3.